One and the same sample provided the 24 T cell receptor beta chains below, sequenced in a study of blood T cell repertoires in COVID-19. The assay was immunoSEQ multiplex PCR, and TCRdb's table has in-frame clones only and misses some. The sample yields roughly 170,000 clones, roughly four fifths seen once. Sequenced: peripheral blood. These receptor sequences come from a human donor in a cohort sampled during active COVID-19.

This clone has more than one count but fewer than ten. The chain carries TRBV2 and TRBJ1-6; D ambiguous. The V end was cut by 3 bases, the J end by 7 bases, with 10 bases between. This CDR3 has 14 residues. Looked up from germline, CDR1 is SNHLY and CDR2 is FYNNEI. Written as DNA, the CDR3 is TGTGCCAGCAGTGACGGTCTTGTCAATTCACCCCTCCACTTT. Translated, it gives CASSDGLVNSPLHF.

The chain employs TRBV12-3 or TRBV12-4 and TRBJ1-1; 7 bases map to TRBD1. With V trimmed by 6 bases and J by 1 base, 2 bases remained unmatched. This CDR3 spans 13 amino acids. CDR3 coding DNA: TGTGCCAGCAGACGGGACAGGAACACTGAAGCTTTCTTT. Amino acids: CASRRDRNTEAFF.

In its sample, this clone ranks as medium-sized. J is TRBJ1-3 and V is TRBV3-1 (or the pseudogene TRBV3-2); a possible D gene is TRBD1 (5 bases). Germline V gives CDR1 LGHDT, CDR2 YNNKEL (reference sequence). Between the trimmed V and J ends, which lost 0 bases and 0 bases, there was a span of 12 bases. The CDR3 runs to 17 residues. The DNA of the CDR3 is TGTGCCAGCAGCCAAGATGGAGGGACTGGCTCTGGAAACACCATATATTTT. This encodes CASSQDGGTGSGNTIYF.

This rearrangement joins TRBV5-1 to TRBJ1-2; 12 bases are a match to TRBD1. V shed 2 bases, J shed 4 bases, and the junction held 9 bases outside the gene matches. Looked up from germline, CDR1 is SGHRS and CDR2 is YFSETQ. This CDR3 spans 17 amino acids. In nucleotides, the CDR3 is TGCGCCAGCAGCTTCGGGACAGGGGGCGCATACGCCTATGGCTACACCTTC. Its translation: CASSFGTGGAYAYGYTF.

The chain has TRBV6-1 and TRBJ2-7; possible D gene TRBD1, 5 bases. V shed 0 bases and J shed 1 base, with 13 bases lying between them. Germline V gene sequence: CDR1 MNHNS, CDR2 SASEGT. The CDR3 runs 16 residues. CDR3 sequence reads: CASSEALAGSSYEQYF. CDR3 coding DNA: TGTGCCAGCAGTGAAGCGTTGGCAGGGTCATCCTACGAGCAGTACTTC.

The chain links TRBV14 to TRBJ2-2; 8 bases align to TRBD1. After removal of 6 bases from V and 4 bases from J, the junction contained 13 bases not matched to a gene. The CDR3 length is 17 residues. Looked up from germline, CDR1 is SGHDN and CDR2 is FVKESK. CDR3 residues: CASSLGSDRVATGELFF. The CDR3 region has the DNA TGTGCCAGCAGTCTTGGATCGGACAGGGTGGCCACCGGGGAGCTGTTTTTT.

The rearrangement uses TRBV5-1 and TRBJ2-2; 15 nucleotides align to TRBD2. Unmatched junction bases numbered 5, after V lost 4 bases and J lost 4 bases. This CDR3 region has 17 residues. Per the germline V gene, CDR1 is SGHRS and CDR2 is YFSETQ. CDR3 coding DNA: TGCGCCAGCAGCCCGGGACTAGCGGGGGGAGCCACCGGGGAGCTGTTTTTT. Encoded protein: CASSPGLAGGATGELFF.

The CDR3 spells CASSVNRADEQFF. The CDR3 coding sequence is TGTGCCAGCAGTGTTAACAGGGCGGATGAGCAGTTCTTC. The genes are TRBV2 and TRBJ2-1; possible D gene TRBD1, 6 bases. V was trimmed by 4 bases and J by 8 bases, leaving 12 bases between them. Germline V gene data show CDR1 as SNHLY and CDR2 as FYNNEI. This CDR3 contains 13 residues. Full variable domain (missing parts from reference TRBV2 and TRBJ2-1): EPEVTQTPSHQVTQMGQEVILRCVPISNHLYFYWYRQILGQKVEFLVSFYNNEISEKSEIFDDQFSVERPDGSNFTLKIRSTKLEDSAMYFCASSVNRADEQFFGPGTRLTVL.

This chain uses TRBV7-3 with TRBJ1-1; D not certain. CDR3 length: 13 amino acids. V was shortened by 3 bases and J by 4 bases, with 9 bases between the two germline ends. Germline V gene lookup returns CDR1 SGHTA and CDR2 FQGTGA. The CDR3 DNA reads as TGTGCCAGCAGCTTCACGGAGGGCACTGAAGCTTTCTTT. It translates to CASSFTEGTEAFF. Full variable domain (remainder filled in from reference TRBV7-3 and TRBJ1-1): GAGVSQTPSNKVTEKGKYVELRCDPISGHTALYWYRQSLGQGPEFLIYFQGTGAADDSGLPNDRFFAVRPEGSVSTLKIQRTERGDSAVYLCASSFTEGTEAFFGQGTRLTVV.

The chain recombines TRBV6-5 with TRBJ1-5; D remains unclear. V was shortened by 5 bases and J by 2 bases, with 13 bases between the two germline ends. The germline V gene encodes CDR1 MNHEY and CDR2 SVGAGI. This CDR3 region has 15 residues. CDR3 region: CASSNTGIGNQPQHF. The CDR3 DNA is TGTGCCAGCAGTAACACGGGTATAGGCAATCAGCCCCAGCATTTT.

This chain uses TRBV13 with TRBJ1-1; a possible D gene is TRBD1 (6 bases). Trimming stripped 3 bases from V and 5 bases from J, with 10 bases between. The CDR3 has 13 residues. CDR1 is PRHDT, CDR2 FYEKMQ, per germline (reference sequence). The chain's CDR3 is CASSLDRSTEAFF. DNA of the CDR3: TGTGCCAGCAGCTTGGACAGAAGTACTGAAGCTTTCTTT.

V usage is TRBV2 and J usage is TRBJ2-5, with 9 positions matching TRBD2. This CDR3 has 15 amino acids. V lost 6 bases to trimming and J lost 5 bases; unmatched junction nucleotides: 10. CDR1 and CDR2 (germline): SNHLY, FYNNEI. CDR3 nucleotide sequence: TGTGCCAGCAGACCCGAACTAGCGGGCGGCGAGACCCAGTACTTC. Its translation is CASRPELAGGETQYF.

This clone was counted once. The chain employs TRBV9 and TRBJ2-7, with 10 nucleotides matching TRBD1. Germline V lookup: CDR1 SGDLS, CDR2 YYNGEE. Germline trimming cut 0 bases from V and 2 bases from J; bases unmatched to any gene: 8. The CDR3 is 17 residues long. CDR3 sequence: CASSVGTGGILPYEQYF. In DNA form, the CDR3 reads TGTGCCAGCAGCGTAGGGACAGGGGGAATTTTGCCCTACGAGCAGTACTTC.

The chain couples TRBV7-2 to TRBJ2-3; D unresolved. Trimming took off 3 bases at V and 0 bases at J, with 10 bases between the two ends. The CDR3 length is 15 residues. The germline V gene has CDR1 SGHTA and CDR2 FQGNSA. CDR3 DNA: TGTGCCAGCAGCTTGAGGCGCAAAAGCACAGATACGCAGTATTTT. Its translation: CASSLRRKSTDTQYF.

The V gene is TRBV29-1, the J gene TRBJ2-7; D perhaps matches TRBD1 (6 bases). Germline CDR1 is SQVTM and CDR2 is ANQGSEA. This CDR3 region has 13 residues. V was cut by 4 bases and J by 6 bases, with 16 bases left in between. This CDR3 reads CSVVVSGGGEQYF. The CDR3 DNA sequence: TGCAGCGTTGTAGTCAGTGGGGGCGGCGAGCAGTACTTC.

V is TRBV7-9 and J is TRBJ1-1; 7 bases line up with TRBD1. V shed 7 bases and J 3 bases; nucleotides not matched to a gene: 5. The CDR3 spans 13 residues. Germline lookup yields CDR1 SEHNR and CDR2 FQNEAQ (reference sequence). For the CDR3, the DNA is TGTGCCAGCAAGAAGGGGGCCCACACTGAAGCTTTCTTT. It is translated as CASKKGAHTEAFF.

The V gene is TRBV6-4, the J gene TRBJ2-2; D is ambiguous. V shed 7 bases and J shed 3 bases, with 18 bases lying between them. Germline CDR1 and CDR2: MRHNA and SNTAGT. The CDR3 is 16 residues long. The CDR3, as DNA: TGTGCCAGCATTCCCTGGGCAGGATCAGACACCGGGGAGCTGTTTTTT. This sequence encodes CASIPWAGSDTGELFF.

This clone was detected only once. The J gene is TRBJ2-7, the V gene TRBV9, with D perhaps matching TRBD2 (5 bases). Trimming pared 0 bases from V and 0 bases from J, leaving 10 bases between. The germline CDR1 and CDR2 sequences are SGDLS and YYNGEE. The CDR3 consists of 15 residues. The CDR3 region is CASSVGGQSSYEQYF. CDR3 nucleotides: TGTGCCAGCAGCGTAGGAGGGCAAAGCTCCTACGAGCAGTACTTC.

This clone was picked up one time. V and J are TRBV27 and TRBJ2-7; 8 bases fit TRBD1. The CDR3 has 15 residues. The J segment lost 3 bases and the V segment lost 5 bases, leaving 9 bases of the junction unmatched. Germline V lookup: CDR1 MNHEY, CDR2 SMNVEV (reference sequence). The CDR3 reads CASSLRAGGLYEQYF. The CDR3, as DNA: TGTGCCAGCAGTCTAAGGGCAGGGGGCCTCTACGAGCAGTACTTC.

The chain is built from TRBV19 and TRBJ1-5, with a weak D call TRBD1 (6 bases). The V gene's germline CDR1 is LNHDA and CDR2 SQIVND (reference sequence). With 0 bases removed from V and 3 bases from J, the gap between germline ends came to 12 bases. CDR3 length: 16 amino acids. Here the CDR3 reads CASSIEQGRDNQPQHF. Written as DNA, the CDR3 is TGTGCCAGTAGTATAGAACAGGGTAGGGACAATCAGCCCCAGCATTTT.

This clone is a singleton in its sample. The rearrangement joins TRBV7-3 to TRBJ2-7; 8 bases fit TRBD1. The CDR3 is made up of 12 amino acids. The trim removed 4 bases at V and 6 bases at J, leaving 2 bases unmatched. The germline gives CDR1 SGHTA, CDR2 FQGTGA. Here the CDR3 reads CASSSQGGEQYF. CDR3 DNA sequence: TGTGCCAGCAGCTCACAGGGGGGCGAGCAGTACTTC.

About this clone: The junction departs from the called germline gene at one end, perhaps through a read error. The genes are TRBV6-5 and TRBJ2-7; the match to TRBD1 covers 11 bases. The CDR3 length is 13 residues. Germline values: CDR1 MNHEY, CDR2 SVGAGI. The CDR3 protein is CATPGQGAYEQYF. CDR3 DNA sequence: TGCGCGACTCCGGGACAGGGGGCCTACGAGCAGTACTTC.

This chain joins TRBV25-1 and TRBJ2-7, with D perhaps TRBD1 (6 bases). CDR3 length: 13 amino acids. The germline V gene encodes CDR1 MGHDK and CDR2 SYGVNS. The V end lost 2 bases, the J end lost 5 bases, and 10 bases lay between the germline ends. This chain's CDR3 is CASSEQGTDEQYF. CDR3 coding DNA: TGTGCCAGCAGTGAACAGGGGACCGACGAGCAGTACTTC.

The V call is TRBV5-6, the J call TRBJ1-6, with D maybe TRBD1 (6 bases). V lost 1 base to trimming and J lost 12 bases, with 14 bases between them. The germline gives CDR1 SGHDT, CDR2 YYEEEE. The CDR3 spans 14 residues. Here the CDR3 DNA reads TGTGCCAGCAGCTTGAGGGGGGGCGGGATACCCCTCCACTTT. Its translation: CASSLRGGGIPLHF. Using reference TRBV5-6 and TRBJ1-6 for the parts outside the CDR3, the full variable domain is DAGVTQSPTHLIKTRGQQVTLRCSPKSGHDTVSWYQQALGQGPQFIFQYYEEEERQRGNFPDRFSGHQFPNYSSELNVNALLLGDSALYLCASSLRGGGIPLHFGNGTRLTVT.